Presented here are 9 T cell receptor beta chains from one specimen sequenced in a study of cytomegalovirus exposure and HLA in healthy donors. PCR used 60 Vbeta primers and 13 Jbeta primers. Repertoires were generated with immunoSEQ multiplex PCR, while TCRdb's copy carries only in-frame clones and drops some. Here the sample spans roughly 100,000 clones, roughly 71% being singletons. Sequencing was performed on PBMCs. The origin of the receptors is a male donor in good health and CMV-seropositive.

The genes are TRBV7-2 and TRBJ2-1; D is perhaps TRBD2 (6 bases). Germline-derived CDR1 and CDR2 are SGHTA and FQGNSA. Trimming took 1 base from V and 9 from J, leaving 19 bases between them. The CDR3 is 16 amino acids. DNA of the CDR3: TGTGCCAGCAGCTTAGATATTGATGCTAGCGTTCGTGAGCAGTTCTTC. It specifies CASSLDIDASVREQFF.

In this sample, this clone turned up once. This rearrangement joins TRBV29-1 to TRBJ2-3; 7 bases are shared with TRBD2. J lost 0 bases, V lost 7 bases, and 7 bases had no gene match. In germline, CDR1 is SQVTM, CDR2 ANQGSEA. The CDR3 has 14 residues. In DNA, the CDR3 is TGCAGCGCTGGGGGGGTATCTAGCACAGATACGCAGTATTTT. It is translated as CSAGGVSSTDTQYF.

The chain joins TRBV27 to TRBJ2-7; possibly TRBD1 for D (6 bases). V lost 4 bases and J 3 bases, leaving 16 bases between the germline ends. The CDR3 has 15 amino acids. In germline, CDR1 is MNHEY, CDR2 SMNVEV (reference sequence). The CDR3 spells CASSSRGQTLYEQYF. Here the CDR3 DNA reads TGTGCCAGCAGTTCCCGAGGACAGACACTCTACGAGCAGTACTTC.

The V call is TRBV15, the J call TRBJ2-6; D uncertain. This CDR3 is built from 16 residues. The V gene's germline CDR1 is LNHNV and CDR2 YYDKDF (reference sequence). V lost 0 bases, J lost 2 bases, and 8 bases lay in between. The CDR3 DNA reads TGTGCCACCAGCAGAGATCGGAGTACTGGGGCCAACGTCCTGACTTTC. Amino acid sequence: CATSRDRSTGANVLTF.

V and J are TRBV5-6 and TRBJ2-1; D possibly corresponds to TRBD2 (5 bases). The CDR3 runs to 15 residues. Germline V gene data show CDR1 as SGHDT and CDR2 as YYEEEE. V lost 5 bases, J lost 3 bases, and 15 bases lay in between. CDR3 amino acids: CASSLSAVSYNEQFF. The CDR3 bases are TGTGCCAGCAGTTTATCAGCGGTTAGCTACAATGAGCAGTTCTTC. The full variable domain, with the rest looked up from reference TRBV5-6 and TRBJ2-1, is DAGVTQSPTHLIKTRGQQVTLRCSPKSGHDTVSWYQQALGQGPQFIFQYYEEEERQRGNFPDRFSGHQFPNYSSELNVNALLLGDSALYLCASSLSAVSYNEQFFGPGTRLTVL.

This rearrangement joins TRBV27 to TRBJ2-5, with D perhaps TRBD1 (6 bases). In germline, CDR1 is MNHEY, CDR2 SMNVEV (reference sequence). The V end was cut by 0 bases, the J end by 4 bases, with 12 bases between. The CDR3 consists of 15 residues. The CDR3 region has the DNA TGTGCCAGCAGTTTATCGCTCAGGGGACGAGAGACCCAGTACTTC. It is translated as CASSLSLRGRETQYF.

To note about this clone: The DNA is omitted, as the CDR3 cannot be located on it reliably, and the CDR3 follows TCRdb's listing. The chain uses TRBV28 and TRBJ1-1. From germline, CDR1 is MDHEN and CDR2 SYDVKM. 14 amino acids form the CDR3, both terminal residues included. The CDR3 region is CASSRAGRDTEAFF.

This chain uses TRBV2 with TRBJ2-5; TRBD1 matches at 10 bases. The CDR3 is 17 residues long. The trim removed 10 bases at V and 4 bases at J, leaving 18 bases unmatched. The germline V gene encodes CDR1 SNHLY and CDR2 FYNNEI. This chain's CDR3 is CATHPGQGLAGGETQYF. The DNA for the CDR3 is TGTGCCACCCATCCGGGACAGGGGCTGGCGGGGGGAGAGACCCAGTACTTC.

The V gene is TRBV5-5, the J gene TRBJ1-2; no clear D gene. The length of the CDR3 is 12 residues. Trimming took 4 bases from V and 2 from J, leaving 6 bases between them. Germline V gives CDR1 SGHKS, CDR2 YYEKEE (reference sequence). The DNA for the CDR3 is TGTGCCAGCAGCGCTATCAACTATGGCTACACCTTC. It specifies CASSAINYGYTF. Combining the CDR3 with reference TRBV5-5 and TRBJ1-2 gives the whole variable domain DAGVTQSPTHLIKTRGQQVTLRCSPISGHKSVSWYQQVLGQGPQFIFQYYEKEERGRGNFPDRFSARQFPNYSSELNVNALLLGDSALYLCASSAINYGYTFGSGTRLTVV.